The T cell receptor beta chain described here comes from a study of blood T cell repertoires in COVID-19. This clone showed up just once. Source study methods: Amplification of reference gene primers was used by the study to estimate nucleated cell counts. Using immunoSEQ multiplex PCR, the repertoire was profiled, and TCRdb retains in-frame clones only, with some absent. That table supplies the V and J calls and clone size; D and trimming were determined from the DNA. Of 150,000 to 200,000 clones listed, roughly nine tenths were seen once; the top ten hold 5%. Germline-derived CDR1 and CDR2 are PRHDT and FYEKMQ (reference sequence). The junction had 2 bases not matched to a gene; V was cut back by 2 bases and J by 1 base. The CDR3 sequence is 14 residues long.

The specimen was peripheral blood. This clonotype was obtained from a human donor in a cohort sampled during active COVID-19. This rearrangement joins TRBV13 to TRBJ2-7, with 7 bases aligning to TRBD2. The CDR3 here is CASSLSGNSYEQYF. The CDR3 DNA is TGTGCCAGCAGCTTAAGCGGGAATTCCTACGAGCAGTACTTC.